The clone carrying this TCR beta chain has more than one count but fewer than ten. Antigen specificity is unknown. Germline loops: CDR1 MNHEY, CDR2 SVGAGI. The CDR3 loop spans 17 amino acids. The trim removed 2 bases at V and 2 bases at J, leaving 7 bases unmatched. This record comes from a study of T cells after yellow fever vaccination. Study-level findings and limits: The CD4 and CD8 compartments had a small share of their clonotypes in common. There was a possibility that FACS-sorted repertoires contained abundant clonotypes contaminating from the bulk population.

TCRdb reanalysed the 5' RACE reads using MiXCR and keeps one entry per CDR3 protein. The repertoire holds about 360,000 distinct CDR3 sequences, with 6.2% as singletons. The sample was PBMCs, taken 5 days after the yellow fever booster vaccination. The chain recombines TRBV6-5 with TRBJ2-5; TRBD2 matches 11 bases. The receptor comes from a man aged 25-40 years who received the YFV17D yellow fever vaccine. CDR3 loop: CASSYRLAGGGQETQYF. The CDR3 DNA reads TGTGCCAGCAGTTACAGGCTAGCGGGGGGAGGTCAAGAGACCCAGTACTTC.